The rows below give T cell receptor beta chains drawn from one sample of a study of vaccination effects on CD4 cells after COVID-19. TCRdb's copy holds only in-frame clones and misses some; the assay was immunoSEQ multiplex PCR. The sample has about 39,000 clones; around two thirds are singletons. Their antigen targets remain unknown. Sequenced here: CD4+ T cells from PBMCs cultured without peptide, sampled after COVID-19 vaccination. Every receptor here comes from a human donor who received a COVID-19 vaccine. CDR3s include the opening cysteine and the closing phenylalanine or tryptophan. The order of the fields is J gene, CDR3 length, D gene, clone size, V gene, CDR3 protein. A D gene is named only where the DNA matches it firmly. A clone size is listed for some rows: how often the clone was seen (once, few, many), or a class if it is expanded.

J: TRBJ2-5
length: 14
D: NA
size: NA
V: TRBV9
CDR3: CASSVGQIQETQYF

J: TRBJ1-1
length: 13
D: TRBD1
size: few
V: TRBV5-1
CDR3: CASSALTGYEAFF

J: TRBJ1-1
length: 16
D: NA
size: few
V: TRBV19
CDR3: CASSMRGTRGSPEAFF

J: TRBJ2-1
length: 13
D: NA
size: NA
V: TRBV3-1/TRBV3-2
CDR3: CASSQGGAGEQFF

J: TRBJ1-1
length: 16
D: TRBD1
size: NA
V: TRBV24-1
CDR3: CATSDFLTGGVTEAFF

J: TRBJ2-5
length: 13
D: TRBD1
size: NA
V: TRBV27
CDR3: CASSPRGRETQYF

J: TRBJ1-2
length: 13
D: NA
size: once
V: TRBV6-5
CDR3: CASTPPANYGYTF

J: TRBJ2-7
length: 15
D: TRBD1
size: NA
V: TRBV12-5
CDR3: CASGPTTGQTNEQYF

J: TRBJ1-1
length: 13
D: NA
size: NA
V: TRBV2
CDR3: CASSVEGNTEAFF

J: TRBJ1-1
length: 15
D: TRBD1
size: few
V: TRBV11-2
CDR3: CASRGQGAGGTEAFF

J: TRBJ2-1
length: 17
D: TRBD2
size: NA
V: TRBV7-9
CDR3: CASSLVGGRGSYNEQFF

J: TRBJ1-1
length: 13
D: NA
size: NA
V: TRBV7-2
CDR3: CASSQYSSGEAFF

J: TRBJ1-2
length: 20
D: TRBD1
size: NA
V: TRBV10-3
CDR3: CAISESLLKGQGAANYGYTF

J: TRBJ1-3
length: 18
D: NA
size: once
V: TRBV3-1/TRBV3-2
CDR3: CASSQDFPGVTSGNTIYF

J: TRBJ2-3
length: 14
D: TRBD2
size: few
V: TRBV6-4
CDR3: CASSLGTRSDTQYF

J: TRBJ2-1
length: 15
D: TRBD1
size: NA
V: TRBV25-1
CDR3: CASSEWDRANNEQFF

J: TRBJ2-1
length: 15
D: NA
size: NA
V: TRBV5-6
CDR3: CASSFGRDRHNEQFF

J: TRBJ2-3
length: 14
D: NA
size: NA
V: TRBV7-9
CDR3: CASSEPSSTDTQYF

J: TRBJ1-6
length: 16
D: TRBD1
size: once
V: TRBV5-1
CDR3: CASSWAARTDRAPLHF

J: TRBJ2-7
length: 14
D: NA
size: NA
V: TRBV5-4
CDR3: CASSVQGTPSEQYF

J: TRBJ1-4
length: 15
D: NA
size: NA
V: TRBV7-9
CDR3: CASSPSGLTNEKLFF

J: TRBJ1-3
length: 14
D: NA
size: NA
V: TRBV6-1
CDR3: CASSEGSSGNTIYF

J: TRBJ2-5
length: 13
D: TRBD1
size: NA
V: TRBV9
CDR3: CASSATGEETQYF

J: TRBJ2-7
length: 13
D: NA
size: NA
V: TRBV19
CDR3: CASSIGGAYEQYF

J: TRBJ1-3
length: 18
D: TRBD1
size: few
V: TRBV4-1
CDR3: CASSPEGTGESSGNTIYF

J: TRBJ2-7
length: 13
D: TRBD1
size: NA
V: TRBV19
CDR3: CATQLGTGSEQYF

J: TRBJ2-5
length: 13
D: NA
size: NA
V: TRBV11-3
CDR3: CASSLSSQETQYF

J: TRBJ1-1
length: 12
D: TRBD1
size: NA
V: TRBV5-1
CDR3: CASSLSGGEAFF

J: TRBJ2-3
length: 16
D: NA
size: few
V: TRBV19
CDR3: CASSMRVSGSTDTQYF

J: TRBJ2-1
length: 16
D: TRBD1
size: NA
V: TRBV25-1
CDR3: CASSELGGQTIDEQFF

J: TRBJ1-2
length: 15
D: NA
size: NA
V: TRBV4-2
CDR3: CASSQEENTHYGYTF

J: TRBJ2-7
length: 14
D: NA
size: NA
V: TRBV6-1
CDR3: CASSEDQVPREQYF

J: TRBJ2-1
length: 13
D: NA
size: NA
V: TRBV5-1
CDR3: CASSLDSRNEQFF

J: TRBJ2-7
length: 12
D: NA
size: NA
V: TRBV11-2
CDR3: CASSLSRLEQYF

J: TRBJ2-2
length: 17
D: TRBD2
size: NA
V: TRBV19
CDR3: CASSMPSGGAWTGELFF

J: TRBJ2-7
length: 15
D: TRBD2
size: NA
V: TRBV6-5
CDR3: CASSRTSGGSYEQYF

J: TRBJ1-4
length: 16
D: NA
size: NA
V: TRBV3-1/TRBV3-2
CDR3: CASSQGMGGLWEKLFF

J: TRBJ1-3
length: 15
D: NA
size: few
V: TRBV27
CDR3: CASSLYGSTGNTIYF

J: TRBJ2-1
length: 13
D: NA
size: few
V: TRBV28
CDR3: CASIPGHYNEQFF

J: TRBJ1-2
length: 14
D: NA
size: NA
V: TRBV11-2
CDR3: CASSLVGPGRGYTF

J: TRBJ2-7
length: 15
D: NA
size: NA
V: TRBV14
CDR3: CASSQVIRGTYEQYF

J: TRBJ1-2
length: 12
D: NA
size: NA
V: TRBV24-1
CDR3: CATSDSRAGYTF

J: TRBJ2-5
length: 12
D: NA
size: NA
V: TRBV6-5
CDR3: CASSYGELAQYF

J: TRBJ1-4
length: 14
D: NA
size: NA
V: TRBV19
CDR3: CASSISGAGEKLFF

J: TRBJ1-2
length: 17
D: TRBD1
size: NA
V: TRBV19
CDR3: CASSDPGQGGKGYGYTF

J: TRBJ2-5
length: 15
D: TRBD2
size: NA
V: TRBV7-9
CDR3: CASSLYGGGPETQYF

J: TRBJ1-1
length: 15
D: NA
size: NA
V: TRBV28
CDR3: CASRLPEGGSGEAFF

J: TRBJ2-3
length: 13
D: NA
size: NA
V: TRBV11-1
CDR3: CASSPHPPDTQYF

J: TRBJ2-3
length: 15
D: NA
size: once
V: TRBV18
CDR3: CASSPPAPLTNTQYF

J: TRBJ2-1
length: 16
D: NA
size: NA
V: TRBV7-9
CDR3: CASTGRGLTELNEQFF

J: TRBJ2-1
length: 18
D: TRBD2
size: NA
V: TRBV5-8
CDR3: CASSYTGTSGGIYNEQFF

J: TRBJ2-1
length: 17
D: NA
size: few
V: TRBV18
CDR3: CASSPPLQEPAYNEQFF

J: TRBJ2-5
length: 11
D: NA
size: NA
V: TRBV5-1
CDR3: CASSWEETQYF

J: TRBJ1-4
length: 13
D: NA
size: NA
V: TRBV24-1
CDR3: CATSDVFGEKLFF

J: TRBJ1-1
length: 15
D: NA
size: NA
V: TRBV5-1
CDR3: CASSLAPGSNTEAFF

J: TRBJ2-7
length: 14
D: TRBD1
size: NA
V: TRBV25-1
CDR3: CASSDSGGPYEQYF

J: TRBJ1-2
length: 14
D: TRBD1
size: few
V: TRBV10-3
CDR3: CAITDGDRVDGYTF

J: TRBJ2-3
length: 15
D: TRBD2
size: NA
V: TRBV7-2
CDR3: CASKGLGTSTDTQYF

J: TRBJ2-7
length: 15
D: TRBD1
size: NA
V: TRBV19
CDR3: CASRELGQDSYEQYF